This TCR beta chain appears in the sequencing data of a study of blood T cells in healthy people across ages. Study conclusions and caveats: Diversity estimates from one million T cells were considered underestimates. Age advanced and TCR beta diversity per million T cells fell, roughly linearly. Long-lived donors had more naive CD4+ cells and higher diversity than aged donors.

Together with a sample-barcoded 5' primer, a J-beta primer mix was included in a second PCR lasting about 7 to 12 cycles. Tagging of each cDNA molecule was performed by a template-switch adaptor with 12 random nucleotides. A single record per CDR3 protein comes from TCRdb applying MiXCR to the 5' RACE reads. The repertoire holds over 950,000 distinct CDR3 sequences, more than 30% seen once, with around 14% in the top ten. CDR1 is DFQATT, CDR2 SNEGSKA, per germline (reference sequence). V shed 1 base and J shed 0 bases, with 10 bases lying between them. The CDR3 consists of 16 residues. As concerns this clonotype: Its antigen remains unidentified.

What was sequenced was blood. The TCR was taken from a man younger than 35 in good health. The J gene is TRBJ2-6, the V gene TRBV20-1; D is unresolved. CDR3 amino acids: CSARVRWPSGANVLTF. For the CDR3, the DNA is TGCAGTGCTAGAGTCAGGTGGCCCTCTGGGGCCAACGTCCTGACTTTC.